Listed below are T cell receptor beta chains from one sample, sequenced in a study of early T cells in non-severe SARS-CoV-2 infection. Each CDR3 protein gets one entry after TCRdb re-called the 5' RACE reads with MiXCR. Of 25,000 to 30,000 distinct CDR3 sequences in the sample, roughly 5.1% were seen once. The sample comprised whole blood. Receptors were obtained from an adult who was a healthcare worker with PCR-confirmed SARS-CoV-2 infection or an uninfected control (not recorded which). Both conserved end residues are part of each CDR3. D genes are given only for firm matches. The size field is filled for only some rows; it gives once, few, many or a size class.

CDR3aa,CDR3nt,abundance,d_gene,v_gene,j_gene
CASSRGRAETQYF,TGTGCCAGTAGTAGGGGAAGGGCAGAGACCCAGTACTTC,many,-,TRBV19,TRBJ2-5
CATAPTSVGETQYF,TGCGCCACCGCACCCACAAGCGTGGGGGAGACCCAGTACTTC,few,-,TRBV10-2,TRBJ2-5
CASSSGLAAGRSYDEQFF,TGTGCCAGCAGCTCGGGACTAGCGGCCGGGAGGTCTTATGATGAGCAGTTCTTC,few,TRBD2,TRBV12-3/TRBV12-4,TRBJ2-1
CAIGDTNTGDLFF,TGCGCCATAGGGGACACGAACACCGGGGACCTGTTTTTT,many,-,TRBV4-1,TRBJ2-2
CATSDPDRGEAGELFF,TGTGCCACCAGTGACCCTGACAGGGGGGAGGCCGGGGAGCTGTTTTTT,-,TRBD1,TRBV24-1,TRBJ2-2
CASSLEYAAPGLAGNEQFF,TGTGCCAGCAGCTTGGAGTACGCAGCTCCGGGACTAGCGGGGAATGAGCAGTTCTTC,many,TRBD2,TRBV5-8,TRBJ2-1
CSVVLGVDYGYTF,TGCAGCGTTGTGCTGGGAGTTGACTATGGCTACACCTTC,few,-,TRBV29-1,TRBJ1-2
CASSLQGSFGYTF,TGTGCCAGCAGTCTCCAGGGTTCTTTTGGCTACACCTTC,few,-,TRBV6-6,TRBJ1-2
CSARAGFGGQTQYF,TGCAGTGCTAGAGCGGGGTTCGGCGGGCAGACCCAGTACTTC,-,-,TRBV20-1,TRBJ2-5
CASSSFDYGYTF,TGTGCCAGCAGCAGCTTTGATTATGGCTACACCTTC,-,-,TRBV7-8,TRBJ1-2
CASSQTSGYNEQFF,TGCGCCAGCAGCCAGACTAGCGGATACAATGAGCAGTTCTTC,few,TRBD2,TRBV5-1,TRBJ2-1
CASSLDIGAEAFF,TGTGCCAGCAGCCTCGACATCGGGGCTGAAGCTTTCTTT,-,-,TRBV9,TRBJ1-1
CASSRTTGFGYTF,TGTGCCAGCAGTCGTACGACAGGGTTTGGCTACACCTTC,many,TRBD1,TRBV12-3/TRBV12-4,TRBJ1-2
CASSESGTGNEKLFF,TGTGCCAGCAGTGAATCCGGGACAGGGAATGAAAAACTGTTTTTT,many,TRBD1,TRBV2,TRBJ1-4
CSVQREMGYEQYF,TGCAGCGTCCAGCGGGAGATGGGGTACGAGCAGTACTTC,many,TRBD2,TRBV29-1,TRBJ2-7
CASSLAGDSSGLGEQFF,TGCGCCAGCAGCTTGGCGGGGGACAGTTCGGGTTTGGGTGAGCAGTTCTTC,many,-,TRBV5-1,TRBJ2-1
CASSSKGTEAFF,TGTGCCAGCAGCTCGAAGGGCACTGAAGCTTTCTTT,many,-,TRBV7-9,TRBJ1-1
CASSPQGALTYEQYF,TGTGCCAGCAGTCCGCAGGGAGCTCTAACCTACGAGCAGTACTTC,many,-,TRBV28,TRBJ2-7
CASTRQGNTEAFF,TGTGCCAGCACCCGACAGGGGAACACTGAAGCTTTCTTT,many,TRBD1,TRBV3-1,TRBJ1-1
CASKSDLSLYEQYF,TGTGCCAGCAAATCCGACCTTTCGCTTTACGAGCAGTACTTC,many,-,TRBV28,TRBJ2-7
CASSLTGESSYEQYF,TGCGCCAGCAGCCTTACAGGGGAGTCCTCCTACGAGCAGTACTTC,many,TRBD1,TRBV5-1,TRBJ2-7
CSVGPTDTNTGELFF,TGCAGCGTGGGACCGACAGATACGAACACCGGGGAGCTGTTTTTT,many,-,TRBV29-1,TRBJ2-2
CASSRPSYEQYF,TGTGCCAGCAGCCGGCCCTCCTACGAGCAGTACTTC,many,-,TRBV11-2,TRBJ2-7
CASSQDFRPKYYEQYF,TGTGCCAGCAGCCAAGATTTTAGACCGAAGTACTACGAGCAGTACTTC,many,-,TRBV3-1,TRBJ2-7
CASSRSGQGFGYTF,TGTGCCAGCAGTCGCTCGGGACAGGGGTTCGGCTACACCTTC,many,TRBD1,TRBV12-3/TRBV12-4,TRBJ1-2
CASSWGRLSGANVLTF,TGTGCCAGCAGTTGGGGACGGCTCTCTGGGGCCAACGTCCTGACTTTC,few,-,TRBV28,TRBJ2-6
CSARDLTGSSYEQYF,TGCAGTGCTAGAGATCTGACAGGGAGCTCCTACGAGCAGTACTTC,few,TRBD1,TRBV20-1,TRBJ2-7
CATGRSEQYF,TGTGCCACGGGGAGGAGCGAGCAGTACTTC,many,-,TRBV28,TRBJ2-7